What follows is one T cell receptor beta chain and its context. The antigen is not known. Clones were sequenced by immunoSEQ multiplex PCR, and TCRdb holds only the in-frame ones, with some missing. Here the sample spans around 60,000 clones, approximately 90% being singletons. All patients relapsed after autologous stem cell transplantation, and brentuximab vedotin exposure varied. This sample stems from a study of PD-1 blockade in classical Hodgkin lymphoma. Study background: Patients received nivolumab 3 mg/kg intravenously every 2 weeks.

Whole-study findings and limits: By cycle point C4D1, TCR diversity had risen significantly in CD4+ cells (but not CD8+ cells). Lower baseline TCR diversity marked trial partial responders and progressors. It was reported that newly diagnosed patients had less baseline TCR diversity than healthy donors.

This CDR3 spans 14 amino acids. CDR1 SGHRS and CDR2 YFSETQ come from the germline V gene. With 4 bases removed from V and 0 bases from J, the gap between germline ends came to 10 bases. This receptor was obtained from a human donor with classical Hodgkin lymphoma. J is TRBJ1-2 and V is TRBV5-1; no firm D call. The sample in question was peripheral blood mononuclear cells (PBMCs), obtained before the second cycle of nivolumab. The DNA for the CDR3 is TGCGCCAGCAGCATCGACGGTGCTAACTATGGCTACACCTTC. Its translation is CASSIDGANYGYTF.